One sample yielded the 18 T cell receptor beta chains listed below, sequenced in a study of T-cell memory formation after mild COVID-19. One entry per CDR3 protein, called by TCRdb with MiXCR from the 5' RACE reads. The top ten clones hold around 13% of a sample with 550,000 to 700,000 distinct CDR3 sequences, over 15% of them seen once. Specimen: PBMCs or a T cell subset sorted from them (not recorded which). The receptors originated from an adult woman who had mild COVID-19 (a few samples of this study predate the infection). Cell type and time point are not known.

This clonotype showed up just a few times. The chain is built from TRBV27 and TRBJ2-3; 11 bases map to TRBD1. The CDR3 extends over 16 amino acids. Germline V gene lookup returns CDR1 MNHEY and CDR2 SMNVEV (reference sequence). Trimming took 4 bases from V and 1 from J; bases not matched to a gene: 4. The CDR3 reads CASSSDRGRGTDTQYF. For the CDR3, the DNA is TGTGCCAGCAGTTCGGACAGGGGGCGAGGCACAGATACGCAGTATTTT.

The chain uses TRBV27 and TRBJ1-1, with TRBD1 matching over 10 bases. Losses at the gene ends were 6 bases for V and 4 bases for J; bases not matched to a gene: 14. This CDR3 spans 17 amino acids. Per the germline V gene, CDR1 is MNHEY and CDR2 is SMNVEV (reference sequence). The CDR3 nucleotides read TGTGCCAGCAGACCCGACCTTTGGACAGGGGGGAGCACTGAAGCTTTCTTT. Its translation is CASRPDLWTGGSTEAFF.

This clonotype was seen a handful of times. The rearrangement joins TRBV20-1 to TRBJ2-2, with 8 bases lining up with TRBD1. CDR1 and CDR2 from the germline V gene are DFQATT and SNEGSKA (reference sequence). The CDR3 totals 15 residues. V shed 5 bases and J 2 bases; nucleotides not matched to a gene: 7. CDR3 in amino acids: CSARRTGSNTGELFF. DNA of the CDR3: TGCAGTGCTCGTCGGACAGGGAGTAACACCGGGGAGCTGTTTTTT.

There are many counts of this clonotype. V and J are TRBV15 and TRBJ2-1, with TRBD1 matching over 7 bases. This CDR3 region has 14 residues. Germline CDR1 is LNHNV and CDR2 is YYDKDF (reference sequence). V shed 8 bases and J 7 bases; nucleotides not matched to a gene: 11. Here the CDR3 reads CATRWLRGPNEQFF. The CDR3 DNA reads TGTGCCACCCGATGGTTGAGGGGGCCAAATGAGCAGTTCTTC.

This clonotype was recorded at least ten times. The rearrangement links TRBV7-2 to TRBJ1-5, with D possibly TRBD1 on 5 matching bases. V dropped 5 bases and J dropped 3 bases, with 14 bases sitting between them. CDR1 and CDR2 (germline): SGHTA, FQGNSA. The CDR3 totals 15 residues. The CDR3 sequence is CASSPPGGNNQPQHF. The CDR3 DNA follows: TGTGCCAGCAGCCCGCCCGGGGGGAACAATCAGCCCCAGCATTTT.

The chain employs TRBV12-3 or TRBV12-4 and TRBJ2-6; D possibly corresponds to TRBD1 (6 bases). V was cut by 4 bases and J by 0 bases, with 19 bases left in between. The CDR3 consists of 19 residues. DNA for the CDR3: TGTGCCAGCAGTTGGACGGGACACTTGGGGACCTCTGGGGCCAACGTCCTGACTTTC. Protein sequence: CASSWTGHLGTSGANVLTF.

The table lists this clonotype with many counts. V and J are TRBV7-8 and TRBJ2-7, with 7 bases that match TRBD2. Trimming removed 7 bases from V and 2 bases from J; junction bases left unmatched: 8. The germline gives CDR1 SGHVS, CDR2 FQNEAQ. This CDR3 has 14 amino acids. The CDR3 loop reads CASTPLAVAYEQYF. CDR3 sequence (DNA): TGTGCCAGCACGCCTCTAGCGGTAGCCTACGAGCAGTACTTC. The full variable domain, rest sourced from reference TRBV7-8 and TRBJ2-7, is GAGVSQSPRYKVAKRGQDVALRCDPISGHVSLFWYQQALGQGPEFLTYFQNEAQLDKSGLPSDRFFAERPEGSVSTLKIQRTQQEDSAVYLCASTPLAVAYEQYFGPGTRLTVT.

For this clonotype: One end of the junction is discordant with germline, which a read error may explain. The chain employs TRBV7-6 and TRBJ2-3, with 16 positions matching TRBD2. The CDR3 length is 19 residues. Germline V CDR1 and CDR2: SGHVS, FNYEAQ. This chain's CDR3 is CASSFSPGLAGGPTETQYF. CDR3 sequence (DNA): TGTGCCAGCAGCTTTTCTCCGGGACTAGCGGGGGGGCCAACAGAGACGCAGTATTTT.

The chain combines TRBV11-2 with TRBJ2-7; TRBD1 matches at 10 bases. The CDR3 sequence is 15 residues long. Trimming cost V 4 bases and J 6 bases; bases outside gene matches: 9. Germline CDR1 reads SGHAT; CDR2 reads FQNNGV. The chain's CDR3 is CASSSPGQGFFEQYF. As DNA, the CDR3 is TGTGCCAGCAGCTCCCCGGGACAGGGGTTCTTCGAGCAGTACTTC.

This chain uses TRBV5-1 with TRBJ1-4; a possible D gene is TRBD1 (6 bases). This CDR3 is 14 amino acids long. Trimming removed 4 bases at V and 6 bases at J, with 13 bases between. Germline CDR1 is SGHRS and CDR2 is YFSETQ. Here the CDR3 DNA reads TGCGCCAGCAGCACGGACAGTGCGGATGAAAAACTGTTTTTT. Protein: CASSTDSADEKLFF.

This clonotype was seen a handful of times. The rearrangement uses TRBV4-2 and TRBJ2-3; tentatively, D is TRBD2 (5 bases). Trimming shortened V by 0 bases and J by 1 base, and 8 bases separated the two germline ends. CDR3 size: 15 residues. The germline V gene has CDR1 LGHNA and CDR2 YNFKEQ. The CDR3 DNA sequence: TGTGCCAGCAGCCAAGAGAGGGAAGGCACAGATACGCAGTATTTT. Protein sequence: CASSQEREGTDTQYF.

The chain carries TRBV20-1 and TRBJ1-1; D unresolved. Germline V gene data show CDR1 as DFQATT and CDR2 as SNEGSKA (reference sequence). The CDR3 has 13 residues. V shed 4 bases and J shed 7 bases, with 16 bases lying between them. This chain's CDR3 is CSATFNVGFEAFF. The CDR3 coding sequence is TGCAGTGCTACCTTCAACGTAGGCTTTGAAGCTTTCTTT.

This clonotype was detected a few times. This CDR3 reads CASSLGVAASSEKLFF. The CDR3, as DNA: TGTGCCAGCAGCTTGGGGGTGGCAGCCTCTAGTGAAAAACTGTTTTTT. The chain is built from TRBV7-9 and TRBJ1-4; tentative D call: TRBD1 (5 bases). The V gene's germline CDR1 is SEHNR and CDR2 FQNEAQ (reference sequence). Between the trimmed V and J ends, which lost 3 bases and 7 bases, there was a span of 18 bases. This CDR3 spans 16 amino acids.

This clonotype was detected a few times. The chain combines TRBV27 with TRBJ2-3; perhaps TRBD2 as D (5 bases). V shed 2 bases and J shed 3 bases, with 9 bases lying between them. CDR1 and CDR2 from the germline V gene are MNHEY and SMNVEV (reference sequence). This CDR3 is 14 amino acids long. The CDR3 loop reads CASSLLARTDTQYF. The CDR3 DNA reads as TGTGCCAGCAGTTTACTAGCTCGGACAGATACGCAGTATTTT.

The rearrangement uses TRBV20-1 and TRBJ1-3; no firm D call. The CDR3 loop spans 11 amino acids. Germline V gene lookup returns CDR1 DFQATT and CDR2 SNEGSKA (reference sequence). The V end was cut by 6 bases, the J end by 9 bases, with 12 bases between. The CDR3 nucleotides are TGCAGTGCCCCCGGATGGGGCACCATATATTTT. This codes for CSAPGWGTIYF.

DNA of the CDR3: TGTGCCAGCAGTTCTTCTCATTGGACTAGCGGGAGAGACGTCTCCTACGAGCAGTACTTC. As protein: CASSSSHWTSGRDVSYEQYF. The V call is TRBV28, the J call TRBJ2-7; 13 nucleotides line up with TRBD2. The junction had 15 bases not matched to a gene; V was cut back by 4 bases and J by 0 bases. The CDR3 is made up of 20 amino acids. Germline V gene sequence: CDR1 MDHEN, CDR2 SYDVKM. The variable domain in full, with the rest retrieved from reference TRBV28 and TRBJ2-7, is DVKVTQSSRYLVKRTGEKVFLECVQDMDHENMFWYRQDPGLGLRLIYFSYDVKMKEKGDIPEGYSVSREKKERFSLILESASTNQTSMYLCASSSSHWTSGRDVSYEQYFGPGTRLTVT.

This clonotype came up a few times. The chain carries TRBV7-2 and TRBJ2-7, with TRBD2 identical over 10 bases. The CDR3 extends over 18 amino acids. Losses at the gene ends were 0 bases for V and 0 bases for J; bases not matched to a gene: 8. The germline gives CDR1 SGHTA, CDR2 FQGNSA. CDR3 bases: TGTGCCAGCAGCTTAGCGCATAGTAGCGGGAGGCACTCCTACGAGCAGTACTTC. It encodes CASSLAHSSGRHSYEQYF. Complete variable domain (other parts from reference TRBV7-2 and TRBJ2-7): GAGVSQSPSNKVTEKGKDVELRCDPISGHTALYWYRQSLGQGLEFLIYFQGNSAPDKSGLPSDRFSAERTGGSVSTLTIQRTQQEDSAVYLCASSLAHSSGRHSYEQYFGPGTRLTVT.

A few counts support this clonotype. The V call is TRBV29-1, the J call TRBJ2-1; D is possibly TRBD1 or TRBD2 (6 bases each). V lost 3 bases and J 8 bases, leaving 17 bases between the germline ends. The V gene's germline CDR1 is SQVTM and CDR2 ANQGSEA. The CDR3 is made up of 14 amino acids. CDR3 DNA sequence: TGCAGCGTTGAGGGGACACTAGCCAGTTATGAGCAGTTCTTC. Its protein product is CSVEGTLASYEQFF.